Listed below are T cell receptor beta chains from one sample, sequenced in a study of Tregs in tolerant kidney transplant recipients. Sequencing used immunoSEQ multiplex PCR; TCRdb keeps in-frame clones, though not all of them. The sample lists about 64,000 clones; around 87% were seen once. Sequenced here: CD4+ T cells from blood (PBMCs), sampled 6 months after the transplant. The receptors come from a human patient who received a combined kidney and bone marrow transplant. Some of the T cells might come from the graft donor. CDR3s include the opening cysteine and the closing phenylalanine or tryptophan.

V gene: TRBV18
J gene: TRBJ1-2
CDR3 protein: CASSPAAYGYTF

V gene: TRBV2
J gene: TRBJ2-7
CDR3 protein: CASSEQGARFGYEQYF

V gene: TRBV15
J gene: TRBJ2-1
CDR3 protein: CATSRQRERYNEQFF

V gene: TRBV27
J gene: TRBJ2-2
CDR3 protein: CASSPLPGYGGELFF

V gene: TRBV6-1
J gene: TRBJ2-7
CDR3 protein: CASSGQGVYEQYF

V gene: TRBV28
J gene: TRBJ1-6
CDR3 protein: CASSLPTGGYNSPLHF

V gene: TRBV15
J gene: TRBJ2-1
CDR3 protein: CATSRGPGTSLNNEQFF

V gene: TRBV11-1
J gene: TRBJ2-1
CDR3 protein: CASSASLFSYNEQFF

V gene: TRBV7-6
J gene: TRBJ1-4
CDR3 protein: CASSSRDRGSEKLFF

V gene: TRBV5-1
J gene: TRBJ2-1
CDR3 protein: CASSSSPSYNEQFF

V gene: TRBV28
J gene: TRBJ1-1
CDR3 protein: CASSSTGLNTEAFF

V gene: TRBV6-6
J gene: TRBJ1-2
CDR3 protein: CAIPQGRDYGYTF

V gene: TRBV11-2
J gene: TRBJ1-3
CDR3 protein: CASSYSIQRGNTIYF

V gene: TRBV5-1
J gene: TRBJ1-2
CDR3 protein: CASSPGGSGYGYTF

V gene: TRBV5-4
J gene: TRBJ1-2
CDR3 protein: CASSLEQGGGYTF

V gene: TRBV7-2
J gene: TRBJ1-5
CDR3 protein: CASSLTGNNQPQHF

V gene: TRBV18
J gene: TRBJ1-4
CDR3 protein: CASSPDRGQEKLFF

V gene: TRBV9
J gene: TRBJ2-1
CDR3 protein: CASSVRGYDFQANEQFF

V gene: TRBV10-3
J gene: TRBJ1-6
CDR3 protein: CAISESGPGGHSPLHF

V gene: TRBV14
J gene: TRBJ2-3
CDR3 protein: CASRAGTATDTQYF

V gene: TRBV7-2
J gene: TRBJ1-5
CDR3 protein: CASSQDRGQPQHF

V gene: TRBV11-2
J gene: TRBJ2-7
CDR3 protein: CATRPGLAGPNLAEQYF

V gene: TRBV7-2
J gene: TRBJ1-3
CDR3 protein: CASSFTGAGNTIYF

V gene: TRBV10-3
J gene: TRBJ2-1
CDR3 protein: CAISQIQGRAYNEQFF

V gene: TRBV7-2
J gene: TRBJ2-7
CDR3 protein: CASSPQTGGLSYEQYF

V gene: TRBV5-1
J gene: TRBJ1-2
CDR3 protein: CASRDRAANYGYTF

V gene: TRBV18
J gene: TRBJ2-7
CDR3 protein: CASHFTGQGDEQYF

V gene: TRBV27
J gene: TRBJ2-4
CDR3 protein: CASSSLAGGLNIQYF

V gene: TRBV7-8
J gene: TRBJ2-6
CDR3 protein: CASRYSSGANVLTF

V gene: TRBV7-9
J gene: TRBJ1-1
CDR3 protein: CASSLPGVSAFF

V gene: TRBV6-5
J gene: TRBJ1-1
CDR3 protein: CASSYSTGRTEAFF

V gene: TRBV5-6
J gene: TRBJ1-2
CDR3 protein: CASSFGDRVYGYTF

V gene: TRBV25-1
J gene: TRBJ1-6
CDR3 protein: CASSLRNSPLHF

V gene: TRBV30
J gene: TRBJ1-5
CDR3 protein: CAWSGGGGDQPQHF

V gene: TRBV4-3
J gene: TRBJ1-1
CDR3 protein: CASSLLGQANTEAFF

V gene: TRBV23-1
J gene: .
CDR3 protein: CASSQTVCYEQYF

V gene: TRBV4-3
J gene: TRBJ1-5
CDR3 protein: CASSQLGDGQPQHF

V gene: TRBV29-1
J gene: TRBJ1-2
CDR3 protein: CSVVEVYQNGYTF

V gene: TRBV11-2
J gene: TRBJ2-1
CDR3 protein: CASRRRLAGLYNEQFF

V gene: TRBV18
J gene: TRBJ1-6
CDR3 protein: CASSPSASSYNSPLHF

V gene: TRBV2
J gene: TRBJ1-2
CDR3 protein: CASRGGQGRGYTF

V gene: TRBV28
J gene: TRBJ1-4
CDR3 protein: CASSLYLRYMFF

V gene: TRBV5-1
J gene: TRBJ2-2
CDR3 protein: CASSYSSGGPGELFF

V gene: TRBV6-5
J gene: TRBJ2-1
CDR3 protein: CASSYSGGSSYNEQFF

V gene: TRBV27
J gene: TRBJ1-6
CDR3 protein: CASSSTGGSGSPLHF

V gene: TRBV15
J gene: TRBJ2-7
CDR3 protein: CATSRGLTNNAYEQYF

V gene: TRBV11-3
J gene: TRBJ2-3
CDR3 protein: CASSFSGGFGDTQYF